This T cell receptor beta chain was obtained from a study of T-cell reconstitution after alpha-beta-depleted transplantation in children (dated by TCRdb to about 2016). Background on the whole study: T-cell immune reconstitution after TCRalphabeta/CD19-depleted allogeneic hematopoietic cell transplantation in children was quantitatively tracked in the study by means of TCR repertoire profiling. General study outcomes and caveats: The high TCRbeta diversity at day 60 in some patients was ascribed to recipient T cells and intrathymic progenitors that had survived conditioning. Hyperexpanded clone frequencies declined over subsequent months; after one year, T-cell counts and TCRbeta diversity were mostly attributed to newly produced T cells. The apparently early recovery of alphabetaT-cell counts about two months after transplant reportedly depended on only several hundred rapidly expanded clones that came from non-depleted graft cells.

Library preparation used PCR. Sequencing relied on an Illumina HiSeq 2500. Molecular barcoding was employed in the preparation of TCR libraries, with unique molecular identifiers being used to normalize TCRbeta repertoire quantification. TCRdb trimmed the raw reads at Q25, called clones with MiXCR and kept productive beta chains. Rows with one shared CDR3 protein collapse into an entry with the most common genes and DNA. This sample has some 550,000 distinct CDR3 sequences in its table, and more than 20% of those were observed once. The ten largest make up 14% of the sample. The treatment or condition label here, explained by the study, means: allogeneic hematopoietic cell transplantation with graft depleted of TCRalphabeta T cells and CD19 B cells. TCRalphabeta/CD19-depleted allogeneic hematopoietic cell grafts were given to the transplant recipients, all of whom were children. This clonotype has a handful of counts. What this receptor recognizes is not known. No much larger clone is present one base from it, and per-base qualities are unavailable.

The CDR3 runs 13 residues from the cysteine to the phenylalanine. Only the CDR3 region is kept as DNA, spanning 39 bases read in frame from base 1. V loses 4 bases of germline sequence and J loses 4 bases, and the interval between the two ends is 8 bases. From a lookup of the germline V gene, CDR1 and CDR2 are SGHRS and YFSETQ. The sequence joins TRBV5-1 to TRBJ1-4; 6 matching bases give a weak D call of TRBD1. The sample was PBMCs, mostly from graft donor cells, taken 360 days after TCRalphabeta/CD19-depleted stem cell transplant. The TCR comes from a boy in the first two years of life who had a stem cell transplant for acute myeloid leukemia, so the T cells may come from the graft donor. The nucleotide sequence is given as TGCGCCAGCAGCGCGGACAGTAATGAAAAACTGTTTTTT. The resulting protein is CASSADSNEKLFF.